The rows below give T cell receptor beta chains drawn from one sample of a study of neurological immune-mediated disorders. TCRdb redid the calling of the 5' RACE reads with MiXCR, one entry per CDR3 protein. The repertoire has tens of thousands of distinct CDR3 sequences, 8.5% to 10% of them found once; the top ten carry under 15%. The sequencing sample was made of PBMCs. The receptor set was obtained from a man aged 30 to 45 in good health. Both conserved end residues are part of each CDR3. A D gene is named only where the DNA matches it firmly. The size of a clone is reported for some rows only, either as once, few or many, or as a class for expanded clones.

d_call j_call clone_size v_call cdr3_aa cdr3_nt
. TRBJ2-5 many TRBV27 CASSLFTDQETQYF TGTGCCAGCAGTTTATTCACAGACCAAGAGACCCAGTACTTC
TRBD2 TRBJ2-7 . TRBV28 CASGTGTTSYEQYF TGTGCCAGCGGGACCGGGACTACCTCCTACGAGCAGTACTTC
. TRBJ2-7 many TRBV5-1 CASSFGPYYEQYF TGCGCCAGCAGCTTCGGGCCCTACTACGAGCAGTACTTC
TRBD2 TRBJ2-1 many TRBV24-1 CATSVRLAGGFF TGTGCCACCAGTGTGCGACTAGCGGGAGGGTTCTTC
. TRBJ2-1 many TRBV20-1 CSANLGVFNEQFF TGCAGTGCCAACCTGGGGGTGTTCAATGAGCAGTTCTTC
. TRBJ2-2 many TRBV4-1 CASSLDLGVTGELFF TGCGCCAGCAGCCTCGATCTGGGAGTCACCGGGGAGCTGTTTTTT
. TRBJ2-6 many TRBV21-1 CASGEDSFSSGANVLTF TGTGCCAGCGGCGAGGACAGCTTTTCCTCTGGGGCCAACGTCCTGACTTTC
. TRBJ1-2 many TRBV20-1 CSAPWFGANYGYTF TGCAGTGCTCCGTGGTTTGGGGCTAACTATGGCTACACCTTC
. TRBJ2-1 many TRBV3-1 CASSQGISINEQFF TGTGCCAGCAGCCAAGGTATTAGCATCAATGAGCAGTTCTTC
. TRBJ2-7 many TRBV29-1 CSVEGVSYEQYF TGCAGCGTTGAAGGCGTATCCTACGAGCAGTACTTC
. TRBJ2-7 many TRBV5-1 CASSWTNEQYF TGCGCCAGCAGCTGGACAAATGAGCAGTACTTC
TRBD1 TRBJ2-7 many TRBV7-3 CASSSQGVFSYEQYF TGTGCCAGCAGCTCACAGGGGGTTTTCTCCTACGAGCAGTACTTC
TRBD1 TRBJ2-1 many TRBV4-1 CASSLDRVSYNEQFF TGCGCCAGCAGCTTGGACAGGGTATCCTACAATGAGCAGTTCTTC
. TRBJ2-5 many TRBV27 CASSSGLTNKETQYF TGTGCCAGCAGTTCAGGACTTACTAATAAGGAGACCCAGTACTTC
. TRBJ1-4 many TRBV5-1 CASSFANEKLFF TGCGCCAGCAGCTTCGCTAATGAAAAACTGTTTTTT
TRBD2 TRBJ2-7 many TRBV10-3 CAIRGLAGNEQYF TGTGCCATCAGAGGACTAGCGGGAAACGAGCAGTACTTC
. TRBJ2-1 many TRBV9 CASSVEQAREQFF TGTGCCAGCAGCGTAGAACAGGCGAGGGAGCAGTTCTTC
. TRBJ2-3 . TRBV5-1 CASSLAPTGTDTQYF TGCGCCAGCAGCTTGGCACCGACAGGCACAGATACGCAGTATTTT
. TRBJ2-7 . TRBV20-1 CSARVAGQYEQYF TGCAGTGCTAGAGTGGCGGGTCAATACGAGCAGTACTTC
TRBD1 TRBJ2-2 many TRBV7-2 CASSTGTAANTGELFF TGTGCCAGCAGCACCGGGACAGCCGCGAACACCGGGGAGCTGTTTTTT
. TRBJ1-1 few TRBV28 CASTNTGWTEAFF TGTGCCAGCACCAACACCGGATGGACTGAAGCTTTCTTT
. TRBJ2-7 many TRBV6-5 CASSETDSYEQYF TGTGCCAGCAGCGAGACAGACTCCTACGAGCAGTACTTC
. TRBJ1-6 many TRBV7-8 CASSPGGRVHSPLHF TGTGCCAGCAGCCCAGGCGGCAGGGTCCATTCACCCCTCCACTTT
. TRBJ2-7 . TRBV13 CASSLVSEQYF TGTGCCAGCAGCTTAGTGAGCGAGCAGTACTTC
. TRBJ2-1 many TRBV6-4 CASSEGPSNEQFF TGTGCCAGCAGTGAAGGCCCCAGCAATGAGCAGTTCTTC
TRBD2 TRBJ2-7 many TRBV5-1 CASSLGGGDEQYF TGCGCCAGCAGCCTGGGGGGGGGGGACGAGCAGTACTTC
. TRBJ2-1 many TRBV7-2 CASSLARLFEQFF TGTGCCAGCAGCTTGGCTCGACTTTTTGAGCAGTTCTTC
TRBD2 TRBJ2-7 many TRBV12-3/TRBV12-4 CASSSLLAGSYEQYF TGTGCCAGCAGTTCCCTTCTAGCGGGATCCTACGAGCAGTACTTC
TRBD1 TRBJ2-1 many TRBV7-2 CASSSDRGGYNEQFF TGTGCCAGCAGCTCCGACAGGGGGGGCTACAATGAGCAGTTCTTC
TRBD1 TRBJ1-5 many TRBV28 CASSTPEGQGGNQPQHF TGTGCCAGCAGCACCCCCGAGGGACAGGGGGGCAATCAGCCCCAGCATTTT
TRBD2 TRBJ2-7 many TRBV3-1 CASSPGLAGHEQYF TGTGCCAGCAGCCCCGGGCTAGCGGGCCACGAGCAGTACTTC
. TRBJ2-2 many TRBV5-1 CASSPLDSANTGELFF TGCGCCAGCAGCCCCTTGGACAGCGCGAACACCGGGGAGCTGTTTTTT
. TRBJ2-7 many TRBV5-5 CASSFPGWEYEQYF TGTGCCAGCAGCTTTCCAGGGTGGGAATACGAGCAGTACTTC
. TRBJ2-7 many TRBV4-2 CASSQGRASANYEQYF TGTGCCAGCAGCCAAGGGAGAGCTAGCGCCAACTACGAGCAGTACTTC
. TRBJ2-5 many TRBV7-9 CASSLQVQETQYF TGTGCCAGCAGCTTACAGGTTCAAGAGACCCAGTACTTC
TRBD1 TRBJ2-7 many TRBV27 CASSSPRDRNSYEQYF TGTGCCAGCAGTTCGCCTCGGGACAGAAACTCCTACGAGCAGTACTTC
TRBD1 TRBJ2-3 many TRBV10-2 CASSDYGTGWTDTQYF TGCGCCAGCAGTGATTACGGGACAGGGTGGACAGATACGCAGTATTTT
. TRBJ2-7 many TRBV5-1 CASSLEEGTYEQYF TGCGCCAGCAGCTTGGAGGAGGGAACCTACGAGCAGTACTTC
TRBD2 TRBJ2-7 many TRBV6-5 CASSYGTSGTYEQYF TGTGCCAGCAGTTACGGGACTAGCGGTACCTACGAGCAGTACTTC
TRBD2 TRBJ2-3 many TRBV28 CASRAGSTDTQYF TGTGCCAGCAGAGCGGGGTCCACAGATACGCAGTATTTT
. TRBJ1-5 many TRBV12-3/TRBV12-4 CASSRQGGNQPQHF TGTGCCAGCAGTCGGCAGGGAGGAAATCAGCCCCAGCATTTT
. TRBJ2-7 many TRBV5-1 CASSFRLPLPYEQYF TGCGCCAGCAGTTTTAGACTCCCGCTTCCCTACGAGCAGTACTTC
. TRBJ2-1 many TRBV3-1 CASSQELEGNEQFF TGTGCCAGCAGCCAAGAGTTGGAAGGCAATGAGCAGTTCTTC
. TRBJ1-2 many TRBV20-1 CSASYGYTF TGCAGTGCTAGCTATGGCTACACCTTC
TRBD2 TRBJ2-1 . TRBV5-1 CASSLVLAGVYNEQFF TGCGCCAGCAGCTTGGTGCTAGCGGGAGTATACAATGAGCAGTTCTTC
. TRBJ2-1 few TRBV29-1 CSSTFFSYNEQFF TGCAGCTCGACGTTCTTCTCCTACAATGAGCAGTTCTTC
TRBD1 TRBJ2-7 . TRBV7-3 CASSLNPGQEPYEQYF TGTGCCAGCAGCTTAAACCCGGGACAGGAGCCCTACGAGCAGTACTTC
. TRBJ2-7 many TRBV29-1 CSVGKGDRYEQYF TGCAGCGTTGGGAAGGGGGATCGGTACGAGCAGTACTTC
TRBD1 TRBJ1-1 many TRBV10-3 CAISVGQADTEAFF TGTGCCATCAGTGTCGGACAGGCTGACACTGAAGCTTTCTTT
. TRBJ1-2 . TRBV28 CASSLYPQGNYGYTF TGTGCCAGCAGTTTATACCCGCAGGGGAACTATGGCTACACCTTC
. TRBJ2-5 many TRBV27 CASSLVYRPNAGETQYF TGTGCCAGCAGTTTAGTCTACAGGCCTAACGCCGGAGAGACCCAGTACTTC
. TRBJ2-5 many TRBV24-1 CATSDLTDQETQYF TGTGCCACCAGTGATTTGACCGATCAAGAGACCCAGTACTTC
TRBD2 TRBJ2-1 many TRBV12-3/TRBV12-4 CASSIFLLASSYNEQFF TGTGCCAGCAGTATCTTTTTACTAGCGAGCTCCTACAATGAGCAGTTCTTC
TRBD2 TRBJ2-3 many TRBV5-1 CASSLSLAGSTDTQYF TGCGCCAGCAGCTTGTCGCTAGCGGGATCCACAGATACGCAGTATTTT
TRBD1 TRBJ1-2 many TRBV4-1 CASSQTDREPYGYTF TGCGCCAGCAGCCAAACGGACAGGGAACCCTATGGCTACACCTTC
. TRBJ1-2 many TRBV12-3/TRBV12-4 CASTQGHYGYTF TGTGCCAGCACCCAGGGTCACTATGGCTACACCTTC
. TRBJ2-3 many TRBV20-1 CSAPVAGLITDTQYF TGCAGTGCCCCGGTGGCGGGACTCATCACAGATACGCAGTATTTT
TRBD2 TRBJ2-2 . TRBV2 CASSSSGRAGELFF TGTGCCAGCAGTTCTAGCGGGAGAGCCGGGGAGCTGTTTTTT
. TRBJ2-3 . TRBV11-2 CASSIGGLDTQYF TGTGCCAGCAGCATAGGGGGGTTGGATACGCAGTATTTT
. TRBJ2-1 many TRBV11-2 CASSHWTAYNEQFF TGTGCCAGCAGCCACTGGACCGCCTACAATGAGCAGTTCTTC